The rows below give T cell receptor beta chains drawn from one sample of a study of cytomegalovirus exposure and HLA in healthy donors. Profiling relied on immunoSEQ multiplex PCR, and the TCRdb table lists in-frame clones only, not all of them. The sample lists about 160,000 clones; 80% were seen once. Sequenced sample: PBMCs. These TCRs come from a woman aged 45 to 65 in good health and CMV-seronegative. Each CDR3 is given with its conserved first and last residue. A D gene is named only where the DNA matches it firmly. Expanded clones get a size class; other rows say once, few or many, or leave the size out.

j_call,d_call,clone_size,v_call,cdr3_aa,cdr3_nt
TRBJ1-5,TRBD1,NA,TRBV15,CATSRDDRGQHQPQHF,TGTGCCACCAGCAGAGATGACAGGGGACAGCATCAGCCCCAGCATTTT
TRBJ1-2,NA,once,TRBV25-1,CASSGERQANYGYTF,TGTGCCAGCTCCGGGGAACGACAGGCCAACTATGGCTACACCTTC
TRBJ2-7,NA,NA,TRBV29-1,CSVQGGSSYEQYF,TGCAGCGTTCAGGGGGGTTCCTCCTACGAGCAGTACTTC
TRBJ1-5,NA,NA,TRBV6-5,CASSFRRNSNQPQHF,TGTGCCAGCAGTTTTAGGAGGAATAGCAATCAGCCCCAGCATTTT
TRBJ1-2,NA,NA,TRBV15,CATRSPGYGYTF,TGTGCCACCCGCAGTCCAGGGTATGGCTACACCTTC
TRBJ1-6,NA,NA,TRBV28,CASSPSGHRGGVSLHF,TGTGCCAGCAGTCCCTCCGGGCACCGAGGAGGGGTATCCCTCCACTTT
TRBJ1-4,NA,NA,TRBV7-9,CASSPPEEKLFF,TGTGCCAGCAGCCCCCCAGAAGAAAAACTGTTTTTT
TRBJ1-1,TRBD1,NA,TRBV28,CASSLFRQGAAEAFF,TGTGCCAGCAGTTTATTCCGACAGGGGGCTGCTGAAGCCTTCTTT
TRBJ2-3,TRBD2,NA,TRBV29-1,CSVGTSGTQYF,TGCAGCGTCGGAACTAGCGGTACGCAGTATTTT
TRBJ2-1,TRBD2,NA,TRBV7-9,CASSLMWGGAYNEQFF,TGTGCCAGCAGCTTAATGTGGGGGGGGGCCTACAATGAGCAGTTCTTC
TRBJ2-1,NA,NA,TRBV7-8,CASSSSERRYYSEQFF,TGTGCCAGCAGCTCAAGCGAGCGGAGATATTACAGTGAGCAGTTCTTC
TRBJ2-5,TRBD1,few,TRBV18,CASSQGLTGEETQYF,TGTGCCAGCTCACAGGGGCTAACAGGGGAAGAAACCCAGTACTTC
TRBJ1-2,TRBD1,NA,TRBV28,CASSRDRRFINYGYTF,TGTGCCAGCAGTCGGGACAGGCGTTTCATAAACTATGGCTACACCTTC
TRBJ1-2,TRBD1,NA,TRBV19,CASSTRQGQGNGYTF,TGTGCCAGTAGTACAAGACAGGGCCAGGGGAATGGCTACACCTTC
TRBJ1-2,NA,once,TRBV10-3,CAIDEDDGYTF,TGTGCCATCGACGAGGATGATGGCTACACCTTC
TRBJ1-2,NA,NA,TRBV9,CASSVGAGYGYTF,TGTGCCAGCAGCGTAGGGGCAGGGTATGGCTACACCTTC
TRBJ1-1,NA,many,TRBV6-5,CASSTRGRGGTEAFF,TGTGCCAGCAGTACCAGGGGCAGGGGAGGGACTGAAGCTTTCTTT
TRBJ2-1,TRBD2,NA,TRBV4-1,CASSQEPSGGPYNEQFF,TGCGCCAGCAGCCAGGAGCCTAGCGGGGGCCCCTACAATGAGCAGTTCTTC
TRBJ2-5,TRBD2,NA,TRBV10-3,CAISAGGYQETQYF,TGTGCCATCAGTGCGGGGGGGTACCAAGAGACCCAGTACTTC
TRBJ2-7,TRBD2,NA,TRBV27,CASSLQAGGPYEQYF,TGTGCCAGCAGTTTACAAGCGGGAGGACCCTACGAGCAGTACTTC
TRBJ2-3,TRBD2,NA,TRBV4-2,CASSPGGRGTSTDTQYF,TGTGCCAGCAGCCCGGGAGGGCGGGGGACTAGCACAGATACGCAGTATTTT
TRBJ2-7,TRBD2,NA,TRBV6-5,CASSYPSGGTYEQYF,TGTGCCAGCAGTTATCCTAGCGGGGGTACCTACGAGCAGTACTTC
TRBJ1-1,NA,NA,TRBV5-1,CASSLMLVGGVAAEAFF,TGCGCCAGCAGCTTAATGCTCGTAGGTGGTGTAGCGGCTGAAGCTTTCTTT
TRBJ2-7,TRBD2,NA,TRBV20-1,CSGLGDYEQYF,TGCAGCGGACTAGGAGACTACGAGCAGTACTTC
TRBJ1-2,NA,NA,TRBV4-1,CASSQVQGAYGYTF,TGCGCCAGCAGCCAGGTACAGGGAGCCTATGGCTACACCTTC
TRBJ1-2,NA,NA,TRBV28,CASSLGQGYGYTF,TGTGCCAGCAGTTTAGGGCAGGGCTATGGCTACACCTTC
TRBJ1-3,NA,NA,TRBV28,CATQEDQSSGNTIYF,TGTGCCACCCAGGAGGACCAGAGCTCTGGAAACACCATATATTTT
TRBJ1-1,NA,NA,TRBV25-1,CASSEGVGGKNTEAFF,TGTGCCAGCAGTGAAGGTGTGGGGGGGAAAAACACTGAAGCTTTCTTT
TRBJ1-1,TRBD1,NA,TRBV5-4,CASSARRTGDTEAFF,TGTGCCAGCAGCGCACGACGGACAGGGGACACTGAAGCTTTCTTT
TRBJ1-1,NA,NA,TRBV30,CAYRVLGAPTEAFF,TGTGCCTACCGAGTTTTGGGCGCGCCCACTGAAGCTTTCTTT
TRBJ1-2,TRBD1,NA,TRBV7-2,CASSFLQGDYGYTF,TGTGCCAGCAGCTTTTTACAGGGGGACTATGGCTACACCTTC
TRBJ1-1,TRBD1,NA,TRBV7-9,CASSSRTGGPQNTEAFF,TGTGCCAGCAGCTCCCGGACAGGGGGCCCCCAGAACACTGAAGCTTTCTTT
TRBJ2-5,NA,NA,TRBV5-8,CASREIQETQYF,TGTGCCAGCCGAGAGATCCAAGAGACCCAGTACTTC
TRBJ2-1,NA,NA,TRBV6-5,CASSYSTRYNEQFF,TGTGCCAGCAGTTACTCGACCAGGTACAATGAGCAGTTCTTC
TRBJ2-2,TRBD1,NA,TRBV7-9,CASRPGGTGELFF,TGTGCCAGCAGACCAGGGGGCACCGGGGAGCTGTTTTTT
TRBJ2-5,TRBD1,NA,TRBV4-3,CASSQDPTGEETQYF,TGCGCCAGCAGCCAGGATCCTACAGGGGAAGAGACCCAGTACTTC
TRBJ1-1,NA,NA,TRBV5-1,CASSLGVAGNTEAFF,TGCGCCAGCAGCTTGGGGGTAGCGGGGAACACTGAAGCTTTCTTT
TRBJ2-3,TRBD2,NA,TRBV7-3,CASSTTAGVARTDTQYF,TGTGCCAGCAGCACCACAGCGGGGGTTGCTCGCACAGATACGCAGTATTTT
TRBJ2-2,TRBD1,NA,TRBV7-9,CASRFGQVGATGELFF,TGTGCCAGCAGATTCGGACAGGTTGGGGCCACCGGGGAGCTGTTTTTT
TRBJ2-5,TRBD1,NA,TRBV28,CASSNGQGTKTQYF,TGTGCCAGCAGTAACGGACAGGGAACGAAGACCCAGTACTTC
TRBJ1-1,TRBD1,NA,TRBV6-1,CASSDNRGRIMNTEAFF,TGTGCCAGCAGTGACAACAGGGGGCGGATTATGAACACTGAAGCTTTCTTT
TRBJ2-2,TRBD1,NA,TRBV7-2,CASSLDRVTGELFF,TGTGCCAGCAGCTTGGACAGGGTTACCGGGGAGCTGTTTTTT
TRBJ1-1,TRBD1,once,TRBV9,CASSVVVGQGTEAFF,TGTGCCAGCAGCGTAGTGGTTGGACAGGGAACTGAAGCTTTCTTT
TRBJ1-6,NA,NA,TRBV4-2,CASSQPGSPLHF,TGTGCCAGCAGCCAACCCGGTTCACCCCTCCACTTT
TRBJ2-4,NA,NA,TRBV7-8,CASSPTPNLLAKNIQYF,TGTGCCAGCAGCCCTACCCCCAACCTCCTAGCCAAAAACATTCAGTACTTC
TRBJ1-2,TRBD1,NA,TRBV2,CASSEVEGQTTF,TGTGCCAGCAGTGAAGTGGAGGGACAGACAACCTTC
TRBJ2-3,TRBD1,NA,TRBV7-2,CASSLKGRRAGGRDTQYF,TGTGCCAGCAGCTTAAAAGGGAGGAGGGCAGGGGGCAGGGATACGCAGTATTTT
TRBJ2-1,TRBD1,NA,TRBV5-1,CASSLGGTGAANEQFF,TGCGCCAGCAGCTTGGGAGGGACAGGGGCGGCTAATGAGCAGTTCTTC
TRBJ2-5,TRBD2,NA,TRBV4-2,CASSQEGTSGGQPRETQYF,TGTGCCAGCAGCCAAGAAGGGACTAGCGGGGGCCAACCCCGGGAGACCCAGTACTTC
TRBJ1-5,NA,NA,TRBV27,CASSIMTDQPQHF,TGTGCCAGCAGTATTATGACAGATCAGCCCCAGCATTTT
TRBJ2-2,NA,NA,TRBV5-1,CASSPQVNTGELFF,TGCGCCAGCAGCCCACAGGTGAACACCGGGGAGCTGTTTTTT
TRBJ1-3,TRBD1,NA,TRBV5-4,CASSPGTGPRNTIYF,TGTGCCAGCAGCCCGGGGACAGGCCCTCGAAACACCATATATTTT
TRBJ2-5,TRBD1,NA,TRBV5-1,CASSGTGAGETQYF,TGCGCCAGCAGTGGGACAGGGGCAGGGGAGACCCAGTACTTC
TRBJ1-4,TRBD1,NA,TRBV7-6,CASSRDRGDEKLFF,TGTGCCAGCAGCCGGGACAGAGGGGATGAAAAACTGTTTTTT
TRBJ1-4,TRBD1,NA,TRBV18,CASSPDRGNEKLFF,TGTGCCAGCTCACCGGACAGGGGAAATGAAAAACTGTTTTTT
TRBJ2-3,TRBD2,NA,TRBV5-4,CASELGVAGGTDTQYF,TGTGCCAGCGAGCTTGGGGTAGCGGGAGGGACAGATACGCAGTATTTT
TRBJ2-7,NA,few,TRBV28,CASSIRGNEQYF,TGTGCCAGCAGTATCAGGGGCAACGAGCAGTACTTC
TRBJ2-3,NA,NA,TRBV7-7,CASSSSSGEQARYRGTDTQYF,TGTGCCAGCAGCTCCTCCTCGGGGGAGCAAGCCCGATACCGCGGGACAGATACGCAGTATTTT